Below, 27 T cell receptor beta chains from the same sample are listed, as sequenced in a study of OX40 agonist ivuxolimab in advanced cancers. Some clones are missing from TCRdb's copy, which holds only in-frame ones; the method was immunoSEQ multiplex PCR. Counted here are tens of thousands of clones, 65% to 90% occurring once; the ten biggest clones make up 2.6%. Specimen: CD4+ or CD8+ T cells sorted from blood, collected in a trial of the OX40 agonist ivuxolimab. These receptors all come from an adult with an advanced solid tumor such as melanoma, head and neck, liver or kidney cancer.

This sequence joins TRBV7-9 and TRBJ1-2, with no clear D. Germline V gene sequence: CDR1 SEHNR, CDR2 FQNEAQ (reference sequence). Trimming pared 1 base from V and 2 bases from J, leaving 8 bases between. CDR3 length: 14 amino acids. CDR3 protein: CASSLVQENYGYTF. The CDR3 DNA reads as TGTGCCAGCAGCTTAGTCCAGGAAAACTATGGCTACACCTTC.

The J gene is TRBJ2-1, the V gene TRBV11-2; unclear D gene. CDR1 is SGHAT and CDR2 is FQNNGV in the germline V gene. Trimming took off 3 bases at V and 12 bases at J, with 12 bases between the two ends. CDR3 length: 12 amino acids. As DNA, the CDR3 is TGTGCCAGCAGCTTTTCCGGTATCGGGCAGTTCTTC. Protein: CASSFSGIGQFF.

This chain links TRBV27 with TRBJ2-7; the match to TRBD2 covers 8 bases. V lost 3 bases, J lost 6 bases, and 16 bases stayed unmatched. Germline CDR1 and CDR2: MNHEY and SMNVEV (reference sequence). This CDR3 is built from 17 residues. Written as DNA, the CDR3 is TGTGCCAGCAGTTTTCGCCCGCCGGGACTAGTAGGACCCGAGCAGTACTTC. It codes for CASSFRPPGLVGPEQYF.

The V call is TRBV7-3, the J call TRBJ2-7, with D tentatively TRBD2 (5 bases). CDR3 length equals 15 residues. Germline loops: CDR1 SGHTA, CDR2 FQGTGA. Trimming took 2 bases from V and 6 from J, leaving 17 bases between them. The CDR3 bases are TGTGCCAGCAGCTTAGAATTGGTGACGGGGTCCGAGCAGTACTTC. Translating gives CASSLELVTGSEQYF.

This clone came up a few times. J is TRBJ2-7 and V is TRBV21-1; the D segment call TRBD2 is taken from the table without a DNA check. TRBV21-1 is listed as a pseudogene. This CDR3 contains 13 residues. The chain's CDR3 is CAGRGSRSYEQYF. The CDR3 DNA is TGTGCCGGGCGGGGCAGTCGCTCCTACGAGCAGTACTTC.

This clone came up a few times. V is TRBV20-1 and J is TRBJ1-2; D not resolved. Trimming pared 6 bases from V and 8 bases from J, leaving 13 bases between. The CDR3 sequence is 11 residues long. The germline V gene encodes CDR1 DFQATT and CDR2 SNEGSKA (reference sequence). The DNA for the CDR3 is TGCAGTGCCAAAAAGACGGGCGGCTACACCTTC. Its protein product is CSAKKTGGYTF.

This clone was counted between two and nine times. V and J are TRBV7-2 and TRBJ1-5; a possible D gene is TRBD1 (5 bases). The CDR3 is 13 amino acids. The V gene lost 2 bases and the J gene lost 4 bases, with 6 bases spanning the gap. The germline V gene has CDR1 SGHTA and CDR2 FQGNSA. Here the CDR3 reads CASSLWGNQPQHF. CDR3 coding DNA: TGTGCCAGCAGCTTATGGGGGAATCAGCCCCAGCATTTT.

This rearrangement joins TRBV7-2 to TRBJ2-7; 12 nucleotides line up with TRBD2. The CDR3 consists of 14 residues. The ends lost 4 bases at V and 7 bases at J; junction bases unmatched: 5. Germline V lookup: CDR1 SGHTA, CDR2 FQGNSA. CDR3 bases: TGTGCCAGCAGCTGGACTAGCGGGAATGGGGAGCAGTACTTC. Its translation is CASSWTSGNGEQYF. Full variable domain (missing parts from reference TRBV7-2 and TRBJ2-7): GAGVSQSPSNKVTEKGKDVELRCDPISGHTALYWYRQSLGQGLEFLIYFQGNSAPDKSGLPSDRFSAERTGGSVSTLTIQRTQQEDSAVYLCASSWTSGNGEQYFGPGTRLTVT.

The chain links TRBV6-5 to TRBJ1-2; 7 bases align to TRBD1. V was clipped by 5 bases and J by 4 bases; unmatched bases: 7. Germline V gene data show CDR1 as MNHEY and CDR2 as SVGAGI. This CDR3 is 14 amino acids long. CDR3 sequence (DNA): TGTGCCAGCAGTCCACCGGGACAGACCTATGGCTACACCTTC. This sequence encodes CASSPPGQTYGYTF.

The gene calls are TRBV9 and TRBJ2-2; 7 positions match TRBD2. CDR3 length equals 16 residues. CDR1 is SGDLS, CDR2 YYNGEE, per germline. Losses at the gene ends were 0 bases for V and 5 bases for J; bases not matched to a gene: 7. This CDR3 is CASSVDAGVGTGELFF. DNA of the CDR3: TGTGCCAGCAGCGTAGATGCGGGAGTGGGGACCGGGGAGCTGTTTTTT.

The gene calls are TRBV28 and TRBJ2-7; TRBD1 agrees at 7 bases. The CDR3 spans 18 residues. In germline, CDR1 is MDHEN, CDR2 SYDVKM. V shed 7 bases and J 3 bases; nucleotides not matched to a gene: 21. CDR3 residues: CASTRFPLTGTVNYEQYF. CDR3 bases: TGTGCCAGCACCCGTTTCCCCCTCACCGGGACAGTTAACTACGAGCAGTACTTC.

The rearrangement uses TRBV29-1 and TRBJ2-1; TRBD2 agrees at 10 bases. This CDR3 is built from 14 residues. V was clipped by 5 bases and J by 2 bases; unmatched bases: 3. Germline CDR1 and CDR2: SQVTM and ANQGSEA. CDR3 nucleotide sequence: TGCAGCGTTCCCCTAGCGGGAGCCTACAATGAGCAGTTCTTC. It codes for CSVPLAGAYNEQFF.

The rearrangement joins TRBV7-3 to TRBJ1-5, with D maybe TRBD1 (5 bases). The CDR3 covers 16 residues. Trimming left V 5 bases short and J 4 bases short, with 18 bases between. Germline lookup yields CDR1 SGHTA and CDR2 FQGTGA. CDR3 sequence reads: CASSKTTGGPNQPQHF. The DNA of the CDR3 is TGTGCCAGCAGCAAGACCACAGGCGGGCCGAATCAGCCCCAGCATTTT.

A note on this clone: Additional DNA sequences in this sample encode the identical CDR3. The rearrangement links TRBV4-3 to TRBJ2-3; 12 bases map to TRBD2. Germline CDR1 reads LGHNA; CDR2 reads YSLEER. The junction had 12 bases not matched to a gene; V was cut back by 2 bases and J by 6 bases. The CDR3 totals 18 residues. Here the CDR3 DNA reads TGCGCCAGCAGCCAATCTAGCGGGGGGGCCCCCCTCGCGGATACGCAGTATTTT. As protein: CASSQSSGGAPLADTQYF.

The chain combines TRBV27 with TRBJ2-6, with D perhaps matching TRBD2 (6 bases). Trimming cost V 6 bases and J 0 bases, with 15 bases left between them. CDR1 and CDR2 (germline): MNHEY, SMNVEV (reference sequence). The CDR3 spans 17 residues. CDR3 sequence reads: CASRESGPPSGANVLTF. The CDR3 DNA reads TGTGCCAGCAGGGAAAGCGGGCCTCCCTCTGGGGCCAACGTCCTGACTTTC.

This clone was seen once. The rearrangement joins TRBV4-1 to TRBJ2-3, with D possibly being TRBD1 (6 bases). This CDR3 has 19 residues. Germline V gene data show CDR1 as MGHRA and CDR2 as YSYEKL. The V end was cut by 1 base, the J end by 3 bases, with 23 bases between. The CDR3 DNA follows: TGCGCCAGCAGCCAAGGGAGGTCTGTAATAGGGGGTGTTACAGATACGCAGTATTTT. Translation: CASSQGRSVIGGVTDTQYF.

This clone was counted a single time. The V and J genes are TRBV12-5 and TRBJ1-6, with 10 nucleotides matching TRBD1. There are 15 residues in the CDR3. V shed 1 base, J shed 9 bases, and the junction held 3 bases outside the gene matches. Germline assignment: CDR1 LGHNT and CDR2 FRNRAP. CDR3 bases: TGTGCTAGTGGTTTGGGACAGGGGGCGAGTTCACCCCTCCACTTT. It specifies CASGLGQGASSPLHF. The whole variable domain, filled in from reference TRBV12-5 and TRBJ1-6, reads DARVTQTPRHKVTEMGQEVTMRCQPILGHNTVFWYRQTMMQGLELLAYFRNRAPLDDSGMPKDRFSAEMPDATLATLKIQPSEPRDSAVYFCASGLGQGASSPLHFGNGTRLTVT.

The chain joins TRBV5-4 to TRBJ1-2, with a weak D call TRBD1 (6 bases). Looked up from germline, CDR1 is SGHNT and CDR2 is YYREEE (reference sequence). The CDR3 totals 15 residues. V gave up 4 bases and J gave up 4 bases, with 17 bases separating them. The CDR3 reads CASSQGGRSGYGYTF. The DNA for the CDR3 is TGTGCCAGCAGCCAAGGGGGGCGAAGTGGCTATGGCTACACCTTC.

The V gene is TRBV6-6, the J gene TRBJ2-3, with 8 bases lining up with TRBD1. Losses at the gene ends were 2 bases for V and 5 bases for J; bases not matched to a gene: 6. From germline, CDR1 is MNHNY and CDR2 SVGAGI (reference sequence). The CDR3 extends over 15 amino acids. Written as DNA, the CDR3 is TGTGCCAGCAGTTACGGGCAGGGGGCACGAGATACGCAGTATTTT. This encodes CASSYGQGARDTQYF.

This clone has more than one count but fewer than ten. This sequence joins TRBV7-9 and TRBJ1-2; D is possibly TRBD1 (6 bases). Trimming took off 5 bases at V and 4 bases at J, with 14 bases between the two ends. The CDR3 extends over 14 amino acids. Germline CDR1 is SEHNR and CDR2 is FQNEAQ (reference sequence). Here the CDR3 DNA reads TGTGCCAGCAGCGTTCGCGGGACACTCTATGGCTACACCTTC. Amino acids: CASSVRGTLYGYTF.

The chain couples TRBV2 to TRBJ2-7, with a possible D match to TRBD1 (6 bases). Trimming left V 6 bases short and J 0 bases short, with 15 bases between. Germline CDR1 is SNHLY and CDR2 is FYNNEI. The CDR3 runs to 15 residues. CDR3 sequence reads: CASSETGQSSYEQYF. The DNA of the CDR3 is TGTGCCAGCAGCGAGACAGGACAAAGCTCCTACGAGCAGTACTTC.

The rearrangement joins TRBV18 to TRBJ1-2; maybe TRBD1 (6 bases). The CDR3 length is 15 residues. V was cut by 2 bases and J by 2 bases, with 12 bases left in between. Germline CDR1 KGHSH, CDR2 LQKENI. The CDR3 loop reads CASSPTLTGNYGYTF. CDR3 nucleotide sequence: TGTGCCAGCTCACCAACCCTAACAGGGAACTATGGCTACACCTTC.

The J gene is TRBJ2-7, the V gene TRBV6-1; possibly TRBD1 for D (5 bases). V lost 6 bases to trimming and J lost 3 bases, with 12 bases between them. This CDR3 contains 13 residues. Per germline, CDR1 MNHNS and CDR2 SASEGT. As DNA, the CDR3 is TGTGCCAGCAGGGCCCCCAGGGACTACGAGCAGTACTTC. It is translated as CASRAPRDYEQYF.

The gene calls are TRBV30 and TRBJ1-1; a weak D match, TRBD1 (5 bases). The CDR3 has 12 residues. Trimming left V 2 bases short and J 4 bases short, with 8 bases between. Germline CDR1 and CDR2: GTSNPN and SVGIG (reference sequence). This CDR3 reads CAWSKGRTEAFF. The CDR3 coding sequence is TGTGCCTGGAGTAAGGGGCGCACTGAAGCTTTCTTT.

This chain links TRBV6-5 with TRBJ2-7, with 12 bases aligning to TRBD1. J gave up 4 bases and V 8 bases, and 6 bases lay outside the gene matches. The germline V gene encodes CDR1 MNHEY and CDR2 SVGAGI. The CDR3 sequence is 14 residues long. CDR3 sequence reads: CASGGTGGHYEQYF. The CDR3 DNA is TGTGCCAGCGGGGGGACAGGGGGCCATTACGAGCAGTACTTC.

The J gene is TRBJ2-2, the V gene TRBV4-1; D is unclear. Germline V CDR1 and CDR2: MGHRA, YSYEKL. V dropped 4 bases and J dropped 0 bases, with 9 bases sitting between them. This CDR3 is 15 amino acids long. CDR3 sequence reads: CASSPFWTNTGELFF. The CDR3 DNA reads TGCGCCAGCAGCCCGTTCTGGACGAACACCGGGGAGCTGTTTTTT.

The table lists this clone with a few counts. The CDR3 sequence: CASSDSGQVNSPLHF. In DNA form, the CDR3 reads TGTGCCAGCAGTGACTCGGGACAGGTTAATTCACCCCTCCACTTT. The chain uses TRBV6-4 and TRBJ1-6, with 8 nucleotides matching TRBD1. In germline, CDR1 is MRHNA, CDR2 SNTAGT. The length of the CDR3 is 15 residues. The V gene end was trimmed by 0 bases and the J gene end by 6 bases; junction bases not matched to a gene: 1.